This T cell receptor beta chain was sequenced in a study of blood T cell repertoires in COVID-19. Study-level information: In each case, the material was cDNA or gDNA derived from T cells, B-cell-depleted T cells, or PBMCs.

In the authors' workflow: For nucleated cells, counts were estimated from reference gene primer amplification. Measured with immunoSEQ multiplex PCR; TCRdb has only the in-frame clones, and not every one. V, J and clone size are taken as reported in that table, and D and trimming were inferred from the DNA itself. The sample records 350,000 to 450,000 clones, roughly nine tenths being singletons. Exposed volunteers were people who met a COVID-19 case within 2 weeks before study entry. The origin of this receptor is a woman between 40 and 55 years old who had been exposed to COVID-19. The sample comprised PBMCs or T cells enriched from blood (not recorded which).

This chain's CDR3 is CASSLELGVRNEQFF. The CDR3, as DNA: TGTGCCAGCAGCTTAGAACTAGGAGTTAGGAATGAGCAGTTCTTC. The V call is TRBV7-2, the J call TRBJ2-1, with D maybe TRBD2 (5 bases). This CDR3 is 15 amino acids long. Germline V gene sequence: CDR1 SGHTA, CDR2 FQGNSA. Deletions cut 1 base from V and 7 bases from J, with 14 bases between.